These 8 T cell receptor beta chains share one sample of origin, sequenced in a study of T cell repertoires and leukemia-associated antigens (dated by TCRdb to about 2019). Library generation was performed with 5' RACE. The listed sequencing device is Illumina MiSeq. TCRdb reran the public reads through fastp at Q25 and MiXCR, keeping productive beta chains. Identical CDR3 proteins give one entry, which carries the most common genes and DNA. The sample table shows about 9,800 distinct CDR3 sequences, and 40% to 55% are seen once. The ten largest clones capture about 50% of the sample. Their target antigens are unknown. Sequenced: CD3+ T cells sorted from blood and cultured. Receptor source: a female donor in good health.

As for this clonotype: At one boundary the junction diverges from the germline segment, which might be a read error. The V and J genes are TRBV5-1 and TRBJ2-7, with TRBD2 identical over 12 bases. The germline V gene encodes CDR1 SGHRS and CDR2 YFSETQ. This CDR3 has 15 amino acids. The DNA for the CDR3 is TGCGCCAGCAACTTGGTACTAGCGGGAGGACAGGAGCAGTACTTC. This translates into CASNLVLAGGQEQYF.

The chain combines TRBV7-2 with TRBJ2-2, with D possibly TRBD2 on 6 matching bases. This CDR3 has 16 amino acids. Germline V gene sequence: CDR1 SGHTA, CDR2 FQGNSA. V dropped 1 base and J dropped 1 base, with 10 bases sitting between them. The CDR3 nucleotides read TGTGCCAGCAGCTTAGAGCGGAGGGGGAACACCGGGGAGCTGTTTTTT. Amino acids: CASSLERRGNTGELFF.

The rearrangement links TRBV9 to TRBJ2-7; D may be TRBD1 or TRBD2 (5 bases each). The CDR3 loop spans 15 amino acids. CDR1 and CDR2 from the germline V gene are SGDLS and YYNGEE. Trimming pared 4 bases from V and 5 bases from J, leaving 19 bases between. DNA of the CDR3: TGTGCCAGCAGCTCTTCTCCAGACAGAGGGCACGAGCAGTACTTC. This translates into CASSSSPDRGHEQYF. The full variable domain, in which reference TRBV9 and TRBJ2-7 provide the parts outside the CDR3, is DSGVTQTPKHLITATGQRVTLRCSPRSGDLSVYWYQQSLDQGLQFLIQYYNGEERAKGNILERFSAQQFPDLHSELNLSSLELGDSALYFCASSSSPDRGHEQYFGPGTRLTVT.

This clonotype was recorded many times. The junction differs from germline at one of its ends, possibly a read error. The chain combines TRBV24-1 with TRBJ2-1, with TRBD2 identical over 15 bases. Per the germline V gene, CDR1 is KGHDR and CDR2 is SFDVKD. CDR3 length: 19 amino acids. DNA for the CDR3: TGTGCCACGAGTGACTCCCGGACTAGCGGGAGGGCCGGAATCAATGAGCAGTTCTTC. Translating gives CATSDSRTSGRAGINEQFF.

This chain connects TRBV12-3 or TRBV12-4 to TRBJ2-3; D tentatively fits TRBD1 or TRBD2 (5 bases each). Trimming removed 6 bases from V and 6 bases from J, with 22 bases in between. CDR3 length: 16 residues. The CDR3 region has the DNA TGTGCCAGCAGCCGAGATAGGGACCTGCCCCCGGATACGCAGTATTTT. Protein: CASSRDRDLPPDTQYF.

The sample holds a few counts of this clonotype. The chain links TRBV3-1 to TRBJ2-4, with TRBD2 as a possible D gene (6 bases). CDR1 and CDR2 (germline): LGHDT, YNNKEL (reference sequence). V lost 1 base, J lost 7 bases, and 14 bases lay in between. The CDR3 extends over 15 amino acids. The CDR3 here is CASSQGGKMANIQYF. In DNA form, the CDR3 reads TGTGCCAGCAGCCAAGGCGGGAAGATGGCGAACATTCAGTACTTC. The entire variable domain, with the rest obtained from reference TRBV3-1 and TRBJ2-4, is as follows: DTAVSQTPKYLVTQMGNDKSIKCEQNLGHDTMYWYKQDSKKFLKIMFSYNNKELIINETVPNRFSPKSPDKAHLNLHINSLELGDSAVYFCASSQGGKMANIQYFGAGTRLSVL.

Relative to its sample, this clonotype is medium-sized. This sequence joins TRBV5-1 and TRBJ1-6; D is perhaps TRBD1 (5 bases). Germline-derived CDR1 and CDR2 are SGHRS and YFSETQ. The CDR3 loop spans 16 amino acids. Trimming removed 0 bases at V and 7 bases at J, with 14 bases between. Here the CDR3 DNA reads TGCGCCAGCAGCTTGGGGGAAGCCCGGACAAATTCACCCCTCCACTTT. It encodes CASSLGEARTNSPLHF.

Worth noting for this clonotype: At one of its ends the junction is not consistent with the germline gene, which may arise from a read error. The chain has TRBV5-1 and TRBJ2-6; 8 positions match TRBD1. Germline V gives CDR1 SGHRS, CDR2 YFSETQ. The CDR3 has 17 amino acids. For the CDR3, the DNA is TGTGCCAGCAGCTCCCAGGGGGCGCTGGTCGGGGCCAACGTCCAGACTTTC. Amino acids: CASSSQGALVGANVQTF.